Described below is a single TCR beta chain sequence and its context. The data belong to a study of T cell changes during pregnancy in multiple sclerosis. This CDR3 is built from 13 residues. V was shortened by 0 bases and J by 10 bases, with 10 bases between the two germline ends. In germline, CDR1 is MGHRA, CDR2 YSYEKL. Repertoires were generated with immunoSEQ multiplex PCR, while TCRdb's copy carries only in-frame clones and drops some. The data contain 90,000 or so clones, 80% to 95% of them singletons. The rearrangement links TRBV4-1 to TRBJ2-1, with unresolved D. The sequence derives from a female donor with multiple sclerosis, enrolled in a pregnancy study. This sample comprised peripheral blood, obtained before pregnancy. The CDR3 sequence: CASSQDHSGEQFF. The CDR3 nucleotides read TGCGCCAGCAGCCAAGATCACTCCGGGGAGCAGTTCTTC.